This T cell receptor beta chain is from a study of T cell responses to AZD1222 COVID-19 vaccine. Notes on the study in general: A mostly white British donor set with more females was recruited, and clonal diversity was possibly underestimated.

Of note for this clone: Its cognate antigen is unknown.

The CDR3 length is 14 residues. V shed 1 base and J 4 bases; nucleotides not matched to a gene: 2. Looked up from germline, CDR1 is SGHNT and CDR2 is YENEEA. The assay was immunoSEQ multiplex PCR, and TCRdb's table has in-frame clones only and misses some. The data hold about 130,000 clones, with about nine tenths observed a single time. J is TRBJ2-3 and V is TRBV11-3, with 7 bases aligning to TRBD2. This clonotype originated in an adult in good health. This specimen consisted of peripheral blood, obtained on day 0 of MenACWY control vaccination. CDR3 region: CASSLAGGADTQYF. CDR3 in DNA: TGTGCCAGCAGCTTAGCGGGAGGTGCAGATACGCAGTATTTT. Full variable domain (remainder filled in from reference TRBV11-3 and TRBJ2-3): EAGVVQSPRYKIIEKKQPVAFWCNPISGHNTLYWYLQNLGQGPELLIRYENEEAVDDSQLPKDRFSAERLKGVDSTLKIQPAELGDSAVYLCASSLAGGADTQYFGPGTRLTVL.